These T cell receptor beta chains were read from a single sample in a study of neurological immune-mediated disorders. TCRdb processed the 5' RACE reads anew with MiXCR; each CDR3 protein has one entry. The data show more than 50,000 distinct CDR3 sequences, with more than 9.5% seen just once and 1.8% held by the top ten. Sequenced: PBMCs. The receptors come from a man aged 55 to 70 in good health. CDR3s include the opening cysteine and the closing phenylalanine or tryptophan. A D gene is named only where the DNA matches it firmly. Size values are once, few and many counts, or a class for expanded clones, and some rows have none.

>.|few|TRBJ2-7|TRBV4-3
TGCGCCAGCAGCCAAGGGGCCCTGACCGGCTACGAGCAGTACTTC
CASSQGALTGYEQYF
>TRBD1|.|TRBJ1-3|TRBV10-3
TGTGCCATCAGTGAGTCGAAGCTTGGGACAGGCGGAAACACCATATATTTT
CAISESKLGTGGNTIYF
>TRBD2|many|TRBJ2-7|TRBV7-2
TGTGCCAGCAGCCCCGGGGGGGCCCCCCGGTACGAGCAGTACTTC
CASSPGGAPRYEQYF
>.|many|TRBJ1-1|TRBV20-1
TGCAGTGCTAGAGATCCCCAGGTTAACACTGAAGCTTTCTTT
CSARDPQVNTEAFF
>TRBD1|many|TRBJ1-3|TRBV7-2
TGTGCCAGCAGCACCTCGACAGGGGGCGGAAACACCATATATTTT
CASSTSTGGGNTIYF
>.|many|TRBJ1-2|TRBV5-1
TGCGCCAGCAGTCTCGATAACAGGCGAACTAACTATGGCTACACCTTC
CASSLDNRRTNYGYTF
>.|many|TRBJ1-2|TRBV29-1
TGCAGCGTTGGCGGGGGGGTCACAGGGAACTATGGCTACACCTTC
CSVGGGVTGNYGYTF
>TRBD1|many|TRBJ2-3|TRBV4-1
TGCGCCAGCAGCCAAGTTAAGGACAGGGGGGAAGGCACGCAGTATTTT
CASSQVKDRGEGTQYF
>.|few|TRBJ1-1|TRBV13
TGTGCCAGCAGCCCCCCGGGCCCAATGAACACTGAAGCTTTCTTT
CASSPPGPMNTEAFF
>.|many|TRBJ2-3|TRBV20-1
TGCAGTGCTAGCAAGGGGGGGGGGCAGGATACGCAGTATTTT
CSASKGGGQDTQYF
>.|many|TRBJ2-1|TRBV7-9
TGTGCCAGCAGCACCTACTCCGGGACCTTCAATGAGCAGTTCTTC
CASSTYSGTFNEQFF
>.|many|TRBJ2-2|TRBV20-1
TGCAGTGCCGCAACCCGGAGTAACACCGGGGAGCTGTTTTTT
CSAATRSNTGELFF
>TRBD1|few|TRBJ2-7|TRBV12-5
TGTGCTAGTGGGGCCGGGACAGGGATCCACGAGCAGTACTTC
CASGAGTGIHEQYF
>TRBD1|many|TRBJ1-1|TRBV5-5
TGTGCCAGCAGCGTTACCGGGACAGAGAAGTGGAACACTGAAGCTTTCTTT
CASSVTGTEKWNTEAFF
>.|many|TRBJ1-5|TRBV12-3/TRBV12-4
TGTGCCAGCACCACAGGGTCTGTTCAGCCCCAGCATTTT
CASTTGSVQPQHF
>TRBD1|many|TRBJ1-2|TRBV20-1
TGCAGTGCTAGGACGTTTGGACAGGCCCCTCAAGGCTACACCTTC
CSARTFGQAPQGYTF
>TRBD2|.|TRBJ2-1|TRBV7-8
TGTGCCAGCAGCTCCACGGGACTAGGCGGTGAGCAGTTCTTC
CASSSTGLGGEQFF
>.|.|TRBJ1-2|TRBV15
TGTGCCACCAGCCCATACCGGGACCGCTATGGCTACACCTTC
CATSPYRDRYGYTF
>.|many|TRBJ1-1|TRBV11-2
TGTGCCAGCCATAAAGCGGGGGACACTGAAGCTTTCTTT
CASHKAGDTEAFF
>.|many|TRBJ2-1|TRBV7-9
TGTGCCAGCAGCTTAGGCCTCAATGAGCAGTTCTTC
CASSLGLNEQFF
>.|.|TRBJ1-6|TRBV4-1
TGCGCCAGCAGCCGGGACATCGGGGAAGATAATTCACCCCTCCACTTT
CASSRDIGEDNSPLHF
>TRBD1|medium-sized|TRBJ1-1|TRBV7-2
TGTGCCAGCAGCGCCACAGGGGGGGTGAAAGCTTTCTTT
CASSATGGVKAFF
>.|many|TRBJ2-5|TRBV7-6
TGTGCCAGCAGCTTTAGCGGAGAAGAGACCCAGTACTTC
CASSFSGEETQYF
>.|.|TRBJ2-1|TRBV6-5
TGTGCCAGCAGTAAACTACCCCAGGGCCAGGAGCAGTTCTTC
CASSKLPQGQEQFF
>.|many|TRBJ2-3|TRBV12-3/TRBV12-4
TGTGCCAGCAGGAATTCGACCACAGATACGCAGTATTTT
CASRNSTTDTQYF
>TRBD2|many|TRBJ2-3|TRBV20-1
TGCAGTGCTAGCGGAGCGGGGGGGAGGGTTGGCACAGATACGCAGTATTTT
CSASGAGGRVGTDTQYF
>.|many|TRBJ2-7|TRBV6-5
TGTGCCAGCAGTTTGACGGGAGAGCAGTACTTC
CASSLTGEQYF
>TRBD2|many|TRBJ2-5|TRBV7-2
TGTGCCAGCAGCTTAGCGGGGGGGAGGGAGACCCAGTACTTC
CASSLAGGRETQYF
>.|few|TRBJ1-2|TRBV15
TGTGCCACTGCGGAGGGCCGGAACTATGGCTACACCTTC
CATAEGRNYGYTF
>.|many|TRBJ1-2|TRBV25-1
TGTGCCAGCAGTGGCGCACAGGGCCGCTATGGCTACACCTTC
CASSGAQGRYGYTF
>.|few|TRBJ2-1|TRBV28
TGTGCCAGCATCGGTGGGAAGGATTTCTACAATGAGCAGTTCTTC
CASIGGKDFYNEQFF
>.|many|TRBJ1-3|TRBV6-5
TGTGCCAGCAGTTATTCCAGGGCTGGAAACACCATATATTTT
CASSYSRAGNTIYF
>TRBD1|many|TRBJ1-2|TRBV7-2
TGTGCCAGCAGCCCCCCACGACAGGGGCGTGATGGCTACACCTTC
CASSPPRQGRDGYTF
>.|.|TRBJ1-3|TRBV18
TGTGCCAGCTCACCACAGACAGGACGAAGGCACACCATATATTTT
CASSPQTGRRHTIYF
>TRBD1|many|TRBJ2-1|TRBV14
TGTGCCAGCAGCCTCGTTACAGGGGCCCCCTACAATGAGCAGTTCTTC
CASSLVTGAPYNEQFF
>.|many|TRBJ1-1|TRBV5-1
TGCGCCAGCAGCTCGACACCAGGTTCTCCTGAAGCTTTCTTT
CASSSTPGSPEAFF
>.|many|TRBJ1-5|TRBV12-3/TRBV12-4
TGTGCCAGCAGTTTATCGGGGGGCTCGGGGAATCAGCCCCAGCATTTT
CASSLSGGSGNQPQHF
>.|many|TRBJ2-7|TRBV6-2/TRBV6-3
TGTGCCAGCAGCAACGCGGGACACCCGATGGGGGAGCAGTACTTC
CASSNAGHPMGEQYF
>.|many|TRBJ2-2|TRBV7-2
TGTGCCAGCAGCGGATGGGGGGCGAACACCGGGGAGCTGTTTTTT
CASSGWGANTGELFF
>TRBD1|many|TRBJ2-7|TRBV7-2
TGTGCCAGCAGCGGATACACGACAGGGGCGGACGAGCAGTACTTC
CASSGYTTGADEQYF
>.|many|TRBJ1-1|TRBV20-1
TGCAGTGCTAGAGAGTTATTAGATGCTGACACTGAAGCTTTCTTT
CSARELLDADTEAFF
>.|many|TRBJ2-3|TRBV15
TGTGCCACCAGCTCCCCGGGACTCTTGTCGCAGTATTTT
CATSSPGLLSQYF
>.|many|TRBJ1-2|TRBV20-1
TGCAGTGCTAAAGGCCCCCTGAACGATGGCTACACCTTC
CSAKGPLNDGYTF